The next 12 T cell receptor beta chains were all read from a single sample in a study of cytomegalovirus exposure and HLA in healthy donors. Generated by immunoSEQ multiplex PCR, the TCRdb table keeps only in-frame clones and is missing some. Of 150,000 to 200,000 clones listed, approximately 87% were seen once; the top ten hold roughly 5.8%. The sample comprised PBMCs. These receptors all come from a woman aged 25-40 years in good health and CMV-seronegative.

The table lists this clone with a count of one. In nucleotides, the CDR3 is TGTGCCAGTAGTATTACGAATAGCAATCAGCCCCAGCATTTT. This encodes CASSITNSNQPQHF. This rearrangement joins TRBV19 to TRBJ1-5; no clear D. Trimming pared 3 bases from V and 0 bases from J, leaving 6 bases between. The CDR3 length is 14 residues. CDR1 is LNHDA and CDR2 is SQIVND in the germline V gene (reference sequence). The full variable domain, rest sourced from reference TRBV19 and TRBJ1-5, is DGGITQSPKYLFRKEGQNVTLSCEQNLNHDAMYWYRQDPGQGLRLIYYSQIVNDFQKGDIAEGYSVSREKKESFPLTVTSAQKNPTAFYLCASSITNSNQPQHFGDGTRLSIL.

The chain employs TRBV6-5 and TRBJ1-6; D uncertain. V was cut by 5 bases and J by 6 bases, with 8 bases left in between. The CDR3 is made up of 13 amino acids. Germline CDR1 is MNHEY and CDR2 is SVGAGI. CDR3 protein: CASSPSSNSPLHF. The CDR3 coding sequence is TGTGCCAGCAGTCCCTCCAGTAATTCACCCCTCCACTTT.

This sequence joins TRBV27 and TRBJ2-5; D ambiguous. CDR1 is MNHEY, CDR2 SMNVEV, per germline (reference sequence). The CDR3 spans 16 residues. Trimming left V 1 base short and J 0 bases short, with 12 bases between. The CDR3 DNA is TGTGCCAGCAGTTTATTGGGCAGTCTCGACCAAGAGACCCAGTACTTC. Translating it yields CASSLLGSLDQETQYF.

This chain joins TRBV28 and TRBJ1-2; 8 positions match TRBD1. V lost 6 bases, J lost 4 bases, and 7 bases stayed unmatched. Germline V CDR1 and CDR2: MDHEN, SYDVKM. The CDR3 consists of 14 residues. The CDR3 region is CASRPRGLSYGYTF. The CDR3 nucleotides read TGTGCCAGCAGGCCCAGGGGGCTCAGCTATGGCTACACCTTC.

The genes are TRBV6-1 and TRBJ2-2, with TRBD2 matching over 10 bases. Germline V gives CDR1 MNHNS, CDR2 SASEGT. The CDR3 covers 14 residues. V was pared by 10 bases and J by 5 bases, with 7 bases of the junction left unmatched. CDR3 sequence (DNA): TGTGCCATCGGAGCGGGGGGGGAAACCGGGGAGCTGTTTTTT. The encoded protein is CAIGAGGETGELFF.

In the case of this clone: The sample has other DNA sequences that encode this CDR3 too. The chain links TRBV5-4 to TRBJ2-6; D is unclear. Trimming shortened V by 0 bases and J by 0 bases, and 4 bases separated the two germline ends. CDR1 is SGHNT and CDR2 is YYREEE in the germline V gene (reference sequence). The CDR3 covers 15 residues. In DNA form, the CDR3 reads TGTGCCAGCAGCTTGGAAAGCTCTGGGGCCAACGTCCTGACTTTC. Translation: CASSLESSGANVLTF. Full variable domain (outside the CDR3, taken from reference TRBV5-4 and TRBJ2-6): ETGVTQSPTHLIKTRGQQVTLRCSSQSGHNTVSWYQQALGQGPQFIFQYYREEENGRGNFPPRFSGLQFPNYSSELNVNALELDDSALYLCASSLESSGANVLTFGAGSRLTVL.

The rearrangement uses TRBV20-1 and TRBJ1-2; D gene ambiguous. V was clipped by 3 bases and J by 1 base, with 3 bases between them. This CDR3 region has 11 residues. Germline-derived CDR1 and CDR2 are DFQATT and SNEGSKA (reference sequence). Here the CDR3 DNA reads TGCAGTGCTAGGATTAACTATGGCTACACCTTC. Translated: CSARINYGYTF.

The J gene is TRBJ1-4, the V gene TRBV20-1, with TRBD1 as a possible D gene (5 bases). The CDR3 runs to 11 residues. V was pared by 6 bases and J by 7 bases, with 9 bases between. The germline V gene encodes CDR1 DFQATT and CDR2 SNEGSKA (reference sequence). Written as DNA, the CDR3 is TGCAGTGCCGAGAGGGGTGAAAAACTGTTTTTT. This gives the protein CSAERGEKLFF.

The V gene is TRBV30, the J gene TRBJ1-5; perhaps TRBD1 as D (5 bases). The CDR3 has 13 residues. Trimming shortened V by 0 bases and J by 7 bases, and 10 bases separated the two germline ends. Germline CDR1 reads GTSNPN; CDR2 reads SVGIG (reference sequence). The CDR3 region is CAWSVSRGQPQHF. DNA of the CDR3: TGTGCCTGGAGTGTCAGTCGGGGGCAGCCCCAGCATTTT.

The genes are TRBV5-8 and TRBJ2-6; unclear D gene. This CDR3 has 15 amino acids. Germline values: CDR1 SGHTS, CDR2 YDEGEE. The ends were cut back, 1 base at V and 0 bases at J, with 5 bases in the middle. The CDR3 is CASSLLDSGANVLTF. CDR3 DNA sequence: TGTGCCAGCAGCTTGCTAGACTCTGGGGCCAACGTCCTGACTTTC. Looking up the rest from reference TRBV5-8 and TRBJ2-6 gives the full variable domain: EAGVTQSPTHLIKTRGQQATLRCSPISGHTSVYWYQQALGLGLQFLLWYDEGEERNRGNFPPRFSGRQFPNYSSELNVNALELEDSALYLCASSLLDSGANVLTFGAGSRLTVL.

The V call is TRBV2, the J call TRBJ1-1; D might be TRBD1 (6 bases). CDR1 is SNHLY and CDR2 is FYNNEI in the germline V gene. The CDR3 length is 14 residues. Deletions cut 6 bases from V and 5 bases from J, with 16 bases between. CDR3 region: CASRPPTGNTEAFF. The CDR3 coding sequence is TGTGCCAGCAGACCACCCACAGGGAATACTGAAGCTTTCTTT.

The CDR3 reads CASSFMGATDTQYF. For the CDR3, the DNA is TGTGCCAGCAGCTTCATGGGGGCCACAGATACGCAGTATTTT. The chain links TRBV7-6 to TRBJ2-3, with D possibly being TRBD1 (6 bases). CDR1 is SGHVS and CDR2 is FNYEAQ in the germline V gene. V lost 3 bases to trimming and J lost 2 bases, with 9 bases between them. The CDR3 is made up of 14 amino acids.